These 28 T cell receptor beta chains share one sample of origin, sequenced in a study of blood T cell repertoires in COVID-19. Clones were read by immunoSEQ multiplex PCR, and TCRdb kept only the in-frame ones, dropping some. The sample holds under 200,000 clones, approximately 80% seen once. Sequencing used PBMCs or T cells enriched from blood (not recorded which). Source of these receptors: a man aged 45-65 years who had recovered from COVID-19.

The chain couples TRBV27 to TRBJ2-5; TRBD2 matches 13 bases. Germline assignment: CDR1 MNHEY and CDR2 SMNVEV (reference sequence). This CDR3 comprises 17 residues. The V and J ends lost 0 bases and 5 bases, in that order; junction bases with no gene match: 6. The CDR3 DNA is TGTGCCAGCAGTTTATCCTGGACTAGCGGGAGTCGGGAGACCCAGTACTTC. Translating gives CASSLSWTSGSRETQYF.

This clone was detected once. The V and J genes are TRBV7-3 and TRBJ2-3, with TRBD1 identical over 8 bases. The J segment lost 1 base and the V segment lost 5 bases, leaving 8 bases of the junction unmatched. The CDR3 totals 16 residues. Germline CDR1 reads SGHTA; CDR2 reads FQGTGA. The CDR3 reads CASSTDRGRGTDTQYF. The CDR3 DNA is TGTGCCAGCAGCACCGACAGGGGAAGAGGCACAGATACGCAGTATTTT.

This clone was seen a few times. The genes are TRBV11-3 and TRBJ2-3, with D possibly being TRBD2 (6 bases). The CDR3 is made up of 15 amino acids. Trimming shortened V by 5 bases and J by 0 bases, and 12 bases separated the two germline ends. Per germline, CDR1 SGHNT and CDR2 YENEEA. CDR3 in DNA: TGTGCCAGCAGCGAACCCGGGGGAAGCACAGATACGCAGTATTTT. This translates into CASSEPGGSTDTQYF.

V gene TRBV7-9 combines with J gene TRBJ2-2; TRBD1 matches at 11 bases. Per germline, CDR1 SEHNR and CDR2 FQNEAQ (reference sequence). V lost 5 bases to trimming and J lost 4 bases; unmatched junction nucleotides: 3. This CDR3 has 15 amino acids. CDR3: CASSTGTGGTGELFF. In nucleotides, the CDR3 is TGTGCCAGCAGCACCGGGACAGGGGGCACCGGGGAGCTGTTTTTT.

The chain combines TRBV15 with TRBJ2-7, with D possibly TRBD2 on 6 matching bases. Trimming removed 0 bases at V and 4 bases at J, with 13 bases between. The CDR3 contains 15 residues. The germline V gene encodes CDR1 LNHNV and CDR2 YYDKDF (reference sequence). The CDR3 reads CATSRDCLDYYEQYF. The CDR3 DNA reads TGTGCCACCAGCAGAGATTGTTTGGACTATTACGAGCAGTACTTC.

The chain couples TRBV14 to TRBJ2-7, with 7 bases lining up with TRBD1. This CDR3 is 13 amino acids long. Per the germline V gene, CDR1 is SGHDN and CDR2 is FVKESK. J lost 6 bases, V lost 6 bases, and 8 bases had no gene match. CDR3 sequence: CASRHRDSLEQYF. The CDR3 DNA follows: TGTGCCAGCAGACACCGGGACAGCCTCGAGCAGTACTTC.

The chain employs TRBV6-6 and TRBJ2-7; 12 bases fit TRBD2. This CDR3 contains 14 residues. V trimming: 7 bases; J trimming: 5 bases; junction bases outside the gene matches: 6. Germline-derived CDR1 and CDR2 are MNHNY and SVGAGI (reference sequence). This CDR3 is CASTSGRAKNEQYF. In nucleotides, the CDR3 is TGTGCCAGCACTAGCGGGAGGGCCAAAAACGAGCAGTACTTC.

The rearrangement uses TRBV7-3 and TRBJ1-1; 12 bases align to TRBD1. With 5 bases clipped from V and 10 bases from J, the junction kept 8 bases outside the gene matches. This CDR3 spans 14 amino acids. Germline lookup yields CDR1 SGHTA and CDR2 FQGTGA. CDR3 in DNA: TGTGCCAGCAGCGGGACAGGGGGCGTACAACGAGCTTTCTTT. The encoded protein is CASSGTGGVQRAFF.

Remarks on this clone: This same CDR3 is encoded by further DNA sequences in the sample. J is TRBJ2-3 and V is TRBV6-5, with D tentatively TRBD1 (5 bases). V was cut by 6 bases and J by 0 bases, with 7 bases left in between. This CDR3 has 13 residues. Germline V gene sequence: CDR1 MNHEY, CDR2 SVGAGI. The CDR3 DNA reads TGTGCCAGCAGGGACACTAGCACAGATACGCAGTATTTT. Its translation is CASRDTSTDTQYF.

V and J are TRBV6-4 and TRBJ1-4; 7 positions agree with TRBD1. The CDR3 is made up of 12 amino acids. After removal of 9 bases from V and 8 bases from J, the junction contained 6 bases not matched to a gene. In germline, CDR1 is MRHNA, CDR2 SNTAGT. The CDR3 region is CARRTGLEKLFF. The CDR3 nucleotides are TGTGCCAGGAGGACAGGACTGGAAAAACTGTTTTTT.

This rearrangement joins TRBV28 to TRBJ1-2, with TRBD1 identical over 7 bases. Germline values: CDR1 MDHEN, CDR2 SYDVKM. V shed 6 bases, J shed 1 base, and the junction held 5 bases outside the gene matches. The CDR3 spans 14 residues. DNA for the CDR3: TGTGCCAGCAGGGGGACAGAACGTAACTATGGCTACACCTTC. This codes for CASRGTERNYGYTF.

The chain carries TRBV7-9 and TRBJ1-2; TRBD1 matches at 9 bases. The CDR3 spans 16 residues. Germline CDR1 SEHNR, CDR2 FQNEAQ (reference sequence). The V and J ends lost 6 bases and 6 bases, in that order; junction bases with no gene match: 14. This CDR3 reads CASSITGGAGSDGYTF. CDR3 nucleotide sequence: TGTGCCAGCAGTATTACAGGGGGCGCGGGTTCTGATGGCTACACCTTC.

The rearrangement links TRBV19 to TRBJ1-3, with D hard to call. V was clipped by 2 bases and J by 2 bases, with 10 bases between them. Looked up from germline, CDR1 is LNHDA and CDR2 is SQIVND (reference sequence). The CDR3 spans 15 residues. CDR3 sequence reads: CASSIKAEAGNTIYF. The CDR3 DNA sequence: TGTGCCAGTAGTATAAAGGCTGAGGCTGGAAACACCATATATTTT.

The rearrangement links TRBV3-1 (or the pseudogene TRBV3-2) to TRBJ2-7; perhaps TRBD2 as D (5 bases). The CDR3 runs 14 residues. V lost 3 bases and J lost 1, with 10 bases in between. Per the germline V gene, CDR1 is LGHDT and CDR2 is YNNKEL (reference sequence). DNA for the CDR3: TGTGCCAGCAGCCACCGGGGTGGTTCCTACGAGCAGTACTTC. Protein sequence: CASSHRGGSYEQYF.

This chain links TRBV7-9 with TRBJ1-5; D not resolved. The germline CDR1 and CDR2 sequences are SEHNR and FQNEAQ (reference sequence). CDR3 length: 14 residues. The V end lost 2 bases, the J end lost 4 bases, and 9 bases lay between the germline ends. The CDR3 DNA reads TGTGCCAGCAGCTTATTGGGGAGTAATCAGCCCCAGCATTTT. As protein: CASSLLGSNQPQHF. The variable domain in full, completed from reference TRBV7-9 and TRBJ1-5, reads DTGVSQNPRHKITKRGQNVTFRCDPISEHNRLYWYRQTLGQGPEFLTYFQNEAQLEKSRLLSDRFSAERPKGSFSTLEIQRTEQGDSAMYLCASSLLGSNQPQHFGDGTRLSIL.

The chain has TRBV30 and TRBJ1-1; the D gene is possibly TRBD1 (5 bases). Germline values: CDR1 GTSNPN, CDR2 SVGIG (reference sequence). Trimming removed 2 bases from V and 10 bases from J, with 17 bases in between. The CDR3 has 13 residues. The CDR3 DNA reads TGTGCCTGGAGTCGGGGGGATCTAGCGGGAGCTTTCTTT. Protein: CAWSRGDLAGAFF.

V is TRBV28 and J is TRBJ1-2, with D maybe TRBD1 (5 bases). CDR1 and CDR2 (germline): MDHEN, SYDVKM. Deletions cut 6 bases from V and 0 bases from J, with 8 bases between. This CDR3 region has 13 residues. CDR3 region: CASRTTANYGYTF. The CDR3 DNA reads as TGTGCCAGCAGGACGACAGCTAACTATGGCTACACCTTC.

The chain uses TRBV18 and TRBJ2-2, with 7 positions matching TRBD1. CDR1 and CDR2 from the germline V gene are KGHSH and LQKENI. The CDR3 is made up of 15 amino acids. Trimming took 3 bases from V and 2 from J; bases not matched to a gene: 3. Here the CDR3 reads CASSPRQGNTGELFF. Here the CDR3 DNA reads TGTGCCAGCTCACCTCGACAGGGAAACACCGGGGAGCTGTTTTTT.

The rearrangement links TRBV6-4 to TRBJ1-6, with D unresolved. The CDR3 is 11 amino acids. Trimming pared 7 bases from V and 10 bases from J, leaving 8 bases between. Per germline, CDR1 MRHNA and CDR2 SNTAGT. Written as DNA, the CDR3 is TGTGCCAGCAAAAACACCTCACCCCTCCACTTT. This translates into CASKNTSPLHF.

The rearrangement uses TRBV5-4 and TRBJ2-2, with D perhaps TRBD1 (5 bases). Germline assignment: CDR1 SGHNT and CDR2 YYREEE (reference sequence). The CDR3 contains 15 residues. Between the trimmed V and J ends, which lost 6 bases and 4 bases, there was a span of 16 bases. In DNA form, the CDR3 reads TGTGCCAGCACCAGCACCGCAGGGCTCACCGGGGAGCTGTTTTTT. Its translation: CASTSTAGLTGELFF.

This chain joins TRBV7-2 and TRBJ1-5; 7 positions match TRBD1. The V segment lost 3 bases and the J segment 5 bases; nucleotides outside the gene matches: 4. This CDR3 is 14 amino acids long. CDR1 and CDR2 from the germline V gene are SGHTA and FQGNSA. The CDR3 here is CASSFGGGYQPQHF. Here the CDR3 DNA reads TGTGCCAGCAGCTTTGGAGGGGGCTATCAGCCCCAGCATTTT.

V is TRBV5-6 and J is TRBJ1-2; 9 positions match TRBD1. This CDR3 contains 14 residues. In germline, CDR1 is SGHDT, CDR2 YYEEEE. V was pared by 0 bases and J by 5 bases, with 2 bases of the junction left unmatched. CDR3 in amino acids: CASSLGDRVYGYTF. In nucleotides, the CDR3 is TGTGCCAGCAGCTTGGGGGACAGGGTTTATGGCTACACCTTC.

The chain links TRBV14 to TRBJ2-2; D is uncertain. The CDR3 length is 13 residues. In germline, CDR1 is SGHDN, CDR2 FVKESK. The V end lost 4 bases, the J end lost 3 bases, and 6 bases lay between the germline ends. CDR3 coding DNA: TGTGCCAGCAGCCGTTCGTACACCGGGGAGCTGTTTTTT. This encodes CASSRSYTGELFF. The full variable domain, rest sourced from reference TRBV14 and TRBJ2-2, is EAGVTQFPSHSVIEKGQTVTLRCDPISGHDNLYWYRRVMGKEIKFLLHFVKESKQDESGMPNNRFLAERTGGTYSTLKVQPAELEDSGVYFCASSRSYTGELFFGEGSRLTVL.

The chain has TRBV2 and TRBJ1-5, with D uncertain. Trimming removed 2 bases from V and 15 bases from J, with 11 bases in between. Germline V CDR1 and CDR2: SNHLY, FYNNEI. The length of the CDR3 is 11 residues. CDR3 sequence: CASSEFLFLHF. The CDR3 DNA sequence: TGTGCCAGCAGTGAATTCCTATTCCTGCATTTT.

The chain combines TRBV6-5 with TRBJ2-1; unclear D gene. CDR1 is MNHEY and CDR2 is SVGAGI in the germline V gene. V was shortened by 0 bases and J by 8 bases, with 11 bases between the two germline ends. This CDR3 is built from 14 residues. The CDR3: CASSYSAPQDEQFF. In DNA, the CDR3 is TGTGCCAGCAGTTACTCGGCCCCTCAGGATGAGCAGTTCTTC.

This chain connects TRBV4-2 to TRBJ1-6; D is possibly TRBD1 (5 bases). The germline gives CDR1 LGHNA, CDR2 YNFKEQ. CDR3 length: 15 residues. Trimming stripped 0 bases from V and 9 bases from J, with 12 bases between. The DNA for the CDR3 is TGTGCCAGCAGCCAAGAATGGGGGGACGGTTCACCCCTCCACTTT. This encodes CASSQEWGDGSPLHF.

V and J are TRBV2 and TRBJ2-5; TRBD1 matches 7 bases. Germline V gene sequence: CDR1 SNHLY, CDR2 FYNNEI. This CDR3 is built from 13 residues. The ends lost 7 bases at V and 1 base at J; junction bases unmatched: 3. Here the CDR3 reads CASNRDSQETQYF. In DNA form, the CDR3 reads TGTGCCAGCAACCGGGACAGCCAAGAGACCCAGTACTTC.

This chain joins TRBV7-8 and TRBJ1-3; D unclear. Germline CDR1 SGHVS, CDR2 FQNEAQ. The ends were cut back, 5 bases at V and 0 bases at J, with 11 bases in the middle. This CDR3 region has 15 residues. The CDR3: CASSPLDTSGNTIYF. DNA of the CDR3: TGTGCCAGCAGCCCACTTGACACCTCTGGAAACACCATATATTTT.